This T cell receptor beta chain was sequenced in a study of T cells after somatic rescue of genetic block. Germline values: CDR1 MNHNY, CDR2 SVGAGI (reference sequence). This CDR3 is built from 14 residues. The ends were cut back, 6 bases at V and 4 bases at J, with 15 bases in the middle. Only in-frame clones appear in the TCRdb table, and some are missing; sequencing was by immunoSEQ multiplex PCR. In the table there are 50,000 to 60,000 clones, approximately 96% of which are singletons. The genes are TRBV6-6 and TRBJ1-2, with D tentatively TRBD1 (6 bases). This receptor was obtained from a child younger than two. The sample was peripheral blood mononuclear cells (PBMCs). This CDR3 reads CASRPITGSYGYTF. DNA for the CDR3: TGTGCCAGCAGACCCATCACAGGGAGCTATGGCTACACCTTC.